This TCR beta chain is drawn from a study of persistence of HIV-infected CD4 T cells. Study-wide points: CMV- and Gag-responding cells had lower TCRbeta richness than CD3/CD28-responding cells.

Remarks on this clone: Its antigen is not identified.

The immunoSEQ assay was version 4, run in survey mode. Assay: immunoSEQ multiplex PCR; the TCRdb copy retains only in-frame clones and omits some. The table includes 30,000 or so clones, roughly 82% detected once. Cells were stimulated with overlapping HIV-1 Gag 15-mer peptides. Sorted nonresponding memory CD4+ T cells were CD40L-negative, CD69-negative, CD45RO-high. CD4+ T cell counts exceeded 400 cells/uL; CMV serology was positive. The TCR comes from an adult woman with HIV who was CMV-seropositive. This specimen was CD4+ T cells sorted from PBMCs after roughly 18-hour stimulation, taken from a patient who received antiretroviral therapy.

The CDR3 region is CASSPLVGDTQYF. CDR3 nucleotide sequence: TGTGCCAGCTCACCCCTCGTAGGAGATACGCAGTATTTT. The V and J genes are TRBV18 and TRBJ2-3; the D is unclear. The germline CDR1 and CDR2 sequences are KGHSH and LQKENI. The CDR3 contains 13 residues. V was clipped by 3 bases and J by 5 bases, with 9 bases between them.